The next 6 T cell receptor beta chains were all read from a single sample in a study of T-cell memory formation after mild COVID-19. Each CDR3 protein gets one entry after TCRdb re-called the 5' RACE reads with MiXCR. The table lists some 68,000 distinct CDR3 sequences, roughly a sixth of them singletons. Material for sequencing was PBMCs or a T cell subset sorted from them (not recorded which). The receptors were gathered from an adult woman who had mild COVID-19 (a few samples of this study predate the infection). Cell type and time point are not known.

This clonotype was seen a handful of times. CDR3 residues: CASSKVGQETGNTIYF. CDR3 bases: TGTGCCAGCAGCAAAGTAGGGCAAGAGACTGGAAACACCATATATTTT. The genes are TRBV21-1 and TRBJ1-3. TRBV21-1 is labeled a pseudogene. The CDR3 loop spans 16 amino acids.

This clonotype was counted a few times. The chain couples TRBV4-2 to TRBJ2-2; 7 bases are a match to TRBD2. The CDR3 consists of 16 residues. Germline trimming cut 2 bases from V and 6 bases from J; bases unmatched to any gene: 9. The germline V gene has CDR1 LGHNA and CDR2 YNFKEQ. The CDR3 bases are TGTGCCAGCAGCCAATTTTGGGAGGGCCTAGCCGGGGAGCTGTTTTTT. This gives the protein CASSQFWEGLAGELFF.

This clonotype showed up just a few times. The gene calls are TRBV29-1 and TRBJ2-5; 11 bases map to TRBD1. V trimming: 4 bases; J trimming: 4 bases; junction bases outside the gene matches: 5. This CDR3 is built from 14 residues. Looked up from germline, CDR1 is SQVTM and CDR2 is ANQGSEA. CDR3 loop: CSVVGTGGTETQYF. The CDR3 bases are TGCAGCGTTGTCGGGACAGGGGGGACAGAGACCCAGTACTTC. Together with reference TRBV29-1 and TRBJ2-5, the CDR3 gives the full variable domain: SAVISQKPSRDICQRGTSLTIQCQVDSQVTMMFWYRQQPGQSLTLIATANQGSEATYESGFVIDKFPISRPNLTFSTLTVSNMSPEDSSIYLCSVVGTGGTETQYFGPGTRLLVL.

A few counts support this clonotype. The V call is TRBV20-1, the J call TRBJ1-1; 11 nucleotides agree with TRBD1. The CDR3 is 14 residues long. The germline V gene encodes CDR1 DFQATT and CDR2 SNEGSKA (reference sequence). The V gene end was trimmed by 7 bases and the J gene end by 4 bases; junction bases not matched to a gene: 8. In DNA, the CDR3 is TGCAGTGGGGACAGGGGGGCGTCAGGCACTGAAGCTTTCTTT. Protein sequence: CSGDRGASGTEAFF.

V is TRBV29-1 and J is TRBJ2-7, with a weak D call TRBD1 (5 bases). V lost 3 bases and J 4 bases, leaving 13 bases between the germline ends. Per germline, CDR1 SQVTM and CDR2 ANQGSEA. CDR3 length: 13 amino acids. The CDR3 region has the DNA TGCAGCGTTGAGTTCGAGGACACATACGAGCAGTACTTC. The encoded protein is CSVEFEDTYEQYF.

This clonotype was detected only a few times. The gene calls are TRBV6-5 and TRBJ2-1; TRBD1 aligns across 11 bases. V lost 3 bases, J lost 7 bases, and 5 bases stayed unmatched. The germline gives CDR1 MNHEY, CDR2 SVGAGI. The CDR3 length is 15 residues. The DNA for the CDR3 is TGTGCCAGCAGTTATGGGACAGGGGGTAGGAATGAGCAGTTCTTC. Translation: CASSYGTGGRNEQFF.